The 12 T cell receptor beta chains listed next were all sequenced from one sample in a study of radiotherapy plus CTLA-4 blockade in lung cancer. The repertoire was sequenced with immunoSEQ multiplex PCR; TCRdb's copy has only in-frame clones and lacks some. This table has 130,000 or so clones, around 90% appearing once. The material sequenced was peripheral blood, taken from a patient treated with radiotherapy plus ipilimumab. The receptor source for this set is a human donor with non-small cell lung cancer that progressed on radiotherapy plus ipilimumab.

In DNA, the CDR3 is TGTGCCAGCAGTGTTGTTGGCGGGAGGAGAGATACGCAGTATTTT. Translated, it gives CASSVVGGRRDTQYF. The rearrangement uses TRBV25-1 and TRBJ2-3, with 8 bases identical to TRBD2. The CDR3 length is 15 residues. V was clipped by 4 bases and J by 5 bases; unmatched bases: 8. In germline, CDR1 is MGHDK, CDR2 SYGVNS.

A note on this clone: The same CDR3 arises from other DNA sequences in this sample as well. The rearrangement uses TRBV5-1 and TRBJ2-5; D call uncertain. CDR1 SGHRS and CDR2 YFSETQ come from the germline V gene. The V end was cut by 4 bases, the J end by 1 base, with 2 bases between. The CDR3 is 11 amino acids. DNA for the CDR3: TGCGCCAGCAGCCTCCAAGAGACCCAGTACTTC. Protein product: CASSLQETQYF.

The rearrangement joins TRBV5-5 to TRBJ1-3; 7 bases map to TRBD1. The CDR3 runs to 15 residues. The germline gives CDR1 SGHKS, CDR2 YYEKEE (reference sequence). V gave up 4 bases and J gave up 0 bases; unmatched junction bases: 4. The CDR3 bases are TGTGCCAGCAGCCCCAGGACAGGCTCTGGAAACACCATATATTTT. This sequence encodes CASSPRTGSGNTIYF.

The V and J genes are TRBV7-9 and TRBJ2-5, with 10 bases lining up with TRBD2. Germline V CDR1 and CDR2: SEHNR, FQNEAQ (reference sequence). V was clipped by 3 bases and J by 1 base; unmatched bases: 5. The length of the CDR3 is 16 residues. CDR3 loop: CASSLSLAGGQETQYF. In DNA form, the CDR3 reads TGTGCCAGCAGCTTGTCCTTAGCGGGAGGCCAAGAGACCCAGTACTTC. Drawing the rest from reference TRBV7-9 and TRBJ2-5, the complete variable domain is DTGVSQNPRHKITKRGQNVTFRCDPISEHNRLYWYRQTLGQGPEFLTYFQNEAQLEKSRLLSDRFSAERPKGSFSTLEIQRTEQGDSAMYLCASSLSLAGGQETQYFGPGTRLLVL.

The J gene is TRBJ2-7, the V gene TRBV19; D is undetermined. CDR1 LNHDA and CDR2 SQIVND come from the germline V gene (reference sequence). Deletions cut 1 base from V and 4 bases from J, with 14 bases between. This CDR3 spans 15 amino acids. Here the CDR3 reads CASSIGRRRAYEQYF. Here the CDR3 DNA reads TGTGCCAGTAGTATAGGCAGACGAAGGGCGTACGAGCAGTACTTC.

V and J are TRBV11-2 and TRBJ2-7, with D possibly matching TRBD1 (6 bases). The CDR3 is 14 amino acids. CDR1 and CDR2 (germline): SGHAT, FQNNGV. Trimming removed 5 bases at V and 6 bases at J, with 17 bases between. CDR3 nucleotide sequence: TGTGCCAGCAGCCCAGGCCTGACAGGTTCCGAGCAGTACTTC. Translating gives CASSPGLTGSEQYF. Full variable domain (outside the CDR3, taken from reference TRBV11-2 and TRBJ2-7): EAGVAQSPRYKIIEKRQSVAFWCNPISGHATLYWYQQILGQGPKLLIQFQNNGVVDDSQLPKDRFSAERLKGVDSTLKIQPAKLEDSAVYLCASSPGLTGSEQYFGPGTRLTVT.

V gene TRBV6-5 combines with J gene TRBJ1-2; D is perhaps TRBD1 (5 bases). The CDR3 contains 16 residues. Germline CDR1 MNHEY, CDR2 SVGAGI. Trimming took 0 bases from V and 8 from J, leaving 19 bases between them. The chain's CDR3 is CASSYSGTGRSWGYTF. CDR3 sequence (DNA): TGTGCCAGCAGTTACTCGGGCACAGGCCGGAGTTGGGGCTACACCTTC.

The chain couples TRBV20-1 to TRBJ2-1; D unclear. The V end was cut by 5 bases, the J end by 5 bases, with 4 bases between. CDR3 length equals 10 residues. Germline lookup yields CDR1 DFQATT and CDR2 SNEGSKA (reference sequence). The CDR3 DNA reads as TGCAGTGCTTATGACAATGAGCAGTTCTTC. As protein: CSAYDNEQFF.

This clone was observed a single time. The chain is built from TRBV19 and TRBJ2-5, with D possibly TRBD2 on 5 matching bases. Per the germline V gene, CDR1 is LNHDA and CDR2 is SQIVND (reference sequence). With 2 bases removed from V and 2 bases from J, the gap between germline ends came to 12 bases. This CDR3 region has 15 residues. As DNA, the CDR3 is TGTGCCAGTAGTATACGGGTGGGAGTACAAGAGACCCAGTACTTC. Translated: CASSIRVGVQETQYF.

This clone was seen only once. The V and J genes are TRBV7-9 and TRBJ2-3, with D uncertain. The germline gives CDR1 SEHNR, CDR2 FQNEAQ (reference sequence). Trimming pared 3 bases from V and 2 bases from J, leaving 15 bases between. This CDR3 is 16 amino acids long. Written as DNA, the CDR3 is TGTGCCAGCAGCTTGTCAGAGGCCTTAAACACAGATACGCAGTATTTT. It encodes CASSLSEALNTDTQYF.

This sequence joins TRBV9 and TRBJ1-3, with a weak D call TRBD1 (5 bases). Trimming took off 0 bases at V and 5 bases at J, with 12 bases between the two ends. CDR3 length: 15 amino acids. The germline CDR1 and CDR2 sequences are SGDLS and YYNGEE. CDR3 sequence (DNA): TGTGCCAGCAGCGTAGCGGGGGAAGGCCGAAACACCATATATTTT. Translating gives CASSVAGEGRNTIYF.

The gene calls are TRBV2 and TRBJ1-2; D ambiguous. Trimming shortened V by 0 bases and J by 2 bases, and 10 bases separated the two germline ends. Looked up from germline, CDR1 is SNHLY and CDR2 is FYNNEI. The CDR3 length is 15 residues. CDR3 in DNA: TGTGCCAGCAGTGAAGCGCGACCGGGGAACTATGGCTACACCTTC. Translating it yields CASSEARPGNYGYTF. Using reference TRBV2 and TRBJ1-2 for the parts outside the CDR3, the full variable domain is EPEVTQTPSHQVTQMGQEVILRCVPISNHLYFYWYRQILGQKVEFLVSFYNNEISEKSEIFDDQFSVERPDGSNFTLKIRSTKLEDSAMYFCASSEARPGNYGYTFGSGTRLTVV.